The T cell receptor (beta chain) under discussion was sequenced for a study of post-analysis software for immune sequencing data. Overall study results and limits: In patients, TRBV5-6, TRBV5-1 and TRBV20-1 belonged to several TRBV segments found more frequently than in controls.

Per germline, CDR1 SNHLY and CDR2 FYNNEI. With V trimmed by 7 bases and J by 4 bases, 5 bases remained unmatched. This CDR3 has 13 amino acids. Unique molecular identifiers had been added to the TCR beta cDNA libraries. Out of roughly 0.85 to 10 million T cells, roughly 0.5 million cDNA molecules were generated. TCRdb itself ran the PCR reads through MiXCR, one entry per CDR3 protein. The table includes roughly 570,000 distinct CDR3 sequences, around 36% detected once. This clonotype was found a few times. The target antigen is unknown. The sequencing sample was made of blood. This chain connects TRBV2 to TRBJ2-7; 9 nucleotides agree with TRBD1. The receptor comes from a girl under 18 with multiple sclerosis. The CDR3 coding sequence is TGTGCCAGCAATACGGACAGGGGTTACGAGCAGTACTTC. Protein product: CASNTDRGYEQYF.